These 21 T cell receptor beta chains share one sample of origin, sequenced in a study of somatic mutations in cytotoxic T cells in rheumatoid arthritis. Using immunoSEQ multiplex PCR, the repertoire was profiled, and TCRdb retains in-frame clones only, with some absent. The data contain around 12,000 clones, approximately 80% of them seen just once; the ten biggest clones take up roughly an eighth. Input material: CD8+ T cells sorted from blood. Every receptor here comes from a man aged 50-60 years in good health.

The table lists this clone with a few counts. The chain recombines TRBV2 with TRBJ2-1, with 10 positions matching TRBD2. Trimming removed 8 bases from V and 0 bases from J; junction bases left unmatched: 22. The germline V gene has CDR1 SNHLY and CDR2 FYNNEI. The length of the CDR3 is 21 residues. CDR3 amino acids: CASATPGTSARPPSSYNEQFF. The DNA of the CDR3 is TGTGCCAGCGCTACTCCCGGGACTAGCGCGCGTCCACCAAGCTCCTACAATGAGCAGTTCTTC.

The chain carries TRBV5-1 and TRBJ2-1, with D hard to call. This CDR3 contains 15 residues. Between the trimmed V and J ends, which lost 0 bases and 6 bases, there was a span of 13 bases. Germline V gene lookup returns CDR1 SGHRS and CDR2 YFSETQ. CDR3 sequence reads: CASSLDLVSPNEQFF. The CDR3 DNA is TGCGCCAGCAGCTTGGACCTAGTCTCACCCAATGAGCAGTTCTTC.

This rearrangement joins TRBV30 to TRBJ2-7; D is perhaps TRBD1 or TRBD2 (7 bases each). The V end lost 5 bases, the J end lost 6 bases, and 14 bases lay between the germline ends. This CDR3 contains 12 residues. CDR1 GTSNPN and CDR2 SVGIG come from the germline V gene (reference sequence). This CDR3 reads CAWGDYRGEQYF. As DNA, the CDR3 is TGTGCCTGGGGGGACTACAGGGGCGAGCAGTACTTC.

The chain employs TRBV7-6 and TRBJ2-1, with 8 bases identical to TRBD2. The J segment lost 5 bases and the V segment lost 1 base, leaving 19 bases of the junction unmatched. CDR1 is SGHVS and CDR2 is FNYEAQ in the germline V gene. The CDR3 contains 20 residues. Written as DNA, the CDR3 is TGTGCCAGCAGCTTAGAGGCAGACTCAGCGGGGGCCGCACCCGACAATGAGCAGTTCTTC. Translated, it gives CASSLEADSAGAAPDNEQFF.

This clone was counted only a few times. As DNA, the CDR3 is TGTGCCAGCAGTTTATGGATCTCTGGGGCCAACGTCCTGACTTTC. Its protein is CASSLWISGANVLTF. The chain is built from TRBV27 and TRBJ2-6; D gene ambiguous. The CDR3 sequence is 15 residues long. Trimming removed 1 base from V and 0 bases from J, with 4 bases in between. Germline V gives CDR1 MNHEY, CDR2 SMNVEV (reference sequence).

The chain uses TRBV11-3 and TRBJ2-1; D is ambiguous. This CDR3 region has 13 residues. The ends were cut back, 5 bases at V and 5 bases at J, with 10 bases in the middle. Germline V gene data show CDR1 as SGHNT and CDR2 as YENEEA. For the CDR3, the DNA is TGTGCCAGCAGCCCTAACTCGAACAATGAGCAGTTCTTC. This encodes CASSPNSNNEQFF.

V and J are TRBV7-2 and TRBJ2-7; TRBD2 matches 12 bases. Losses at the gene ends were 5 bases for V and 4 bases for J; bases not matched to a gene: 6. The germline gives CDR1 SGHTA, CDR2 FQGNSA. The CDR3 loop spans 15 amino acids. The CDR3 DNA follows: TGTGCCAGCAGCACGACTAGCGGGAGACCTTACGAGCAGTACTTC. Translating gives CASSTTSGRPYEQYF. Using reference TRBV7-2 and TRBJ2-7 for the parts outside the CDR3, the full variable domain is GAGVSQSPSNKVTEKGKDVELRCDPISGHTALYWYRQSLGQGLEFLIYFQGNSAPDKSGLPSDRFSAERTGGSVSTLTIQRTQQEDSAVYLCASSTTSGRPYEQYFGPGTRLTVT.

The V call is TRBV5-6, the J call TRBJ2-7, with unresolved D. CDR3 length equals 13 residues. Deletions cut 4 bases from V and 4 bases from J, with 12 bases between. The germline V gene encodes CDR1 SGHDT and CDR2 YYEEEE. This chain's CDR3 is CASSPRTGYEQYF. CDR3 bases: TGTGCCAGCAGCCCTAGGACCGGGTACGAGCAGTACTTC.

V and J are TRBV7-6 and TRBJ1-1; 10 bases are a match to TRBD1. The V and J ends lost 5 bases and 0 bases, in that order; junction bases with no gene match: 9. The germline V gene encodes CDR1 SGHVS and CDR2 FNYEAQ. This CDR3 region has 17 residues. The CDR3 sequence: CASSHGTGVYMNTEAFF. CDR3 nucleotides: TGTGCCAGCAGCCACGGGACAGGGGTTTACATGAACACTGAAGCTTTCTTT.

The V gene is TRBV20-1, the J gene TRBJ2-1, with no clear D. Trimming stripped 4 bases from V and 12 bases from J, with 13 bases between. The CDR3 has 11 residues. Per the germline V gene, CDR1 is DFQATT and CDR2 is SNEGSKA (reference sequence). DNA for the CDR3: TGCAGTGCTACGAAGACTGGCTCGCAGTTCTTC. Translating gives CSATKTGSQFF.

The rearrangement uses TRBV4-3 and TRBJ2-2; TRBD2 matches at 11 bases. Germline CDR1 reads LGHNA; CDR2 reads YSLEER. Losses at the gene ends were 8 bases for V and 5 bases for J; bases not matched to a gene: 19. The CDR3 has 19 residues. The CDR3 DNA sequence: TGCGCCAGCGCCTGGGACGGGACTAGCGGCCCTGAGGGAACCGGGGAGCTGTTTTTT. Protein: CASAWDGTSGPEGTGELFF.

V and J are TRBV27 and TRBJ2-7, with 9 bases that match TRBD2. Germline V gives CDR1 MNHEY, CDR2 SMNVEV (reference sequence). This CDR3 contains 18 residues. The V segment lost 5 bases and the J segment 3 bases; nucleotides outside the gene matches: 17. This CDR3 is CASSLSFGGRAPGYEQYF. CDR3 DNA sequence: TGTGCCAGCAGTCTCTCTTTTGGCGGGAGGGCCCCCGGCTACGAGCAGTACTTC.

V usage is TRBV9 and J usage is TRBJ1-2; D is unresolved. CDR3 size: 14 residues. The germline V gene encodes CDR1 SGDLS and CDR2 YYNGEE. The V end lost 2 bases, the J end lost 1 base, and 9 bases lay between the germline ends. The CDR3 DNA reads as TGTGCCAGCAGCGTGCGTCCGAATAACTATGGCTACACCTTC. Its protein is CASSVRPNNYGYTF.

By share, this clone ranks as medium-sized (0.01 to 0.1%). V is TRBV27 and J is TRBJ1-2; 9 bases fit TRBD1. This CDR3 has 15 amino acids. Germline values: CDR1 MNHEY, CDR2 SMNVEV (reference sequence). With V trimmed by 7 bases and J by 4 bases, 10 bases remained unmatched. CDR3 in amino acids: CASTSSRDRAYGYTF. For the CDR3, the DNA is TGTGCCAGCACTTCCTCAAGGGACAGGGCCTATGGCTACACCTTC.

The rearrangement joins TRBV11-3 to TRBJ2-2; D tentatively reads TRBD1 or TRBD2 (5 bases each). The CDR3 has 17 residues. Trimming cost V 4 bases and J 0 bases, with 15 bases left between them. Looked up from germline, CDR1 is SGHNT and CDR2 is YENEEA. CDR3 nucleotide sequence: TGTGCCAGCAGCTGGGGGACGGGAATGACGAACACCGGGGAGCTGTTTTTT. The encoded protein is CASSWGTGMTNTGELFF.

This clone appeared a single time. The chain has TRBV7-9 and TRBJ1-3; weak D call: TRBD1 (5 bases). The CDR3 contains 16 residues. The germline V gene has CDR1 SEHNR and CDR2 FQNEAQ (reference sequence). V was pared by 5 bases and J by 0 bases, with 14 bases between. For the CDR3, the DNA is TGTGCCAGCAGCACCGGTAGCGACAGCTCTGGAAACACCATATATTTT. It is translated as CASSTGSDSSGNTIYF. Variable domain in full (rest from reference TRBV7-9 and TRBJ1-3): DTGVSQNPRHKITKRGQNVTFRCDPISEHNRLYWYRQTLGQGPEFLTYFQNEAQLEKSRLLSDRFSAERPKGSFSTLEIQRTEQGDSAMYLCASSTGSDSSGNTIYFGEGSWLTVV.

The chain recombines TRBV11-3 with TRBJ2-1; D gene ambiguous. With 5 bases removed from V and 0 bases from J, the gap between germline ends came to 14 bases. CDR3 length equals 16 residues. Germline assignment: CDR1 SGHNT and CDR2 YENEEA. CDR3: CASSAEGFFSYNEQFF. CDR3 DNA sequence: TGTGCCAGCAGCGCGGAAGGTTTTTTCTCCTACAATGAGCAGTTCTTC. Looking up the rest from reference TRBV11-3 and TRBJ2-1 gives the full variable domain: EAGVVQSPRYKIIEKKQPVAFWCNPISGHNTLYWYLQNLGQGPELLIRYENEEAVDDSQLPKDRFSAERLKGVDSTLKIQPAELGDSAVYLCASSAEGFFSYNEQFFGPGTRLTVL.

CDR3 DNA: TGTGCCAGCAGCGCCGACAGGGTTCACGGCTACACCTTC. It is translated as CASSADRVHGYTF. The chain couples TRBV6-1 to TRBJ1-2, with 7 bases aligning to TRBD1. There are 13 residues in the CDR3. V lost 6 bases, J lost 8 bases, and 9 bases stayed unmatched. Germline CDR1 reads MNHNS; CDR2 reads SASEGT.

This clone was observed once. The rearrangement joins TRBV7-2 to TRBJ2-7; D uncertain. Looked up from germline, CDR1 is SGHTA and CDR2 is FQGNSA. Trimming took 1 base from V and 6 from J, leaving 4 bases between them. This CDR3 region has 11 residues. The CDR3 sequence is CASSLGREQYF. In DNA form, the CDR3 reads TGTGCCAGCAGCTTAGGCCGCGAGCAGTACTTC.

The CDR3 DNA follows: TGTGCCAGTAGTGAGGACCCGGGGGCTTACAATGAGCAGTTCTTC. Amino acid sequence: CASSEDPGAYNEQFF. The V call is TRBV19, the J call TRBJ2-1; D may match TRBD1 or TRBD2 (6 bases each). CDR3 length: 15 residues. Trimming removed 5 bases from V and 4 bases from J, with 15 bases in between. Germline V gives CDR1 LNHDA, CDR2 SQIVND (reference sequence). Variable domain in full (rest from reference TRBV19 and TRBJ2-1): DGGITQSPKYLFRKEGQNVTLSCEQNLNHDAMYWYRQDPGQGLRLIYYSQIVNDFQKGDIAEGYSVSREKKESFPLTVTSAQKNPTAFYLCASSEDPGAYNEQFFGPGTRLTVL.

This chain uses TRBV10-3 with TRBJ1-3; no reliable D call. V shed 3 bases and J shed 2 bases, with 5 bases lying between them. Germline CDR1 ENHRY, CDR2 SYGVKD. The CDR3 consists of 13 residues. The CDR3 protein is CAISDGPGNTIYF. Here the CDR3 DNA reads TGTGCCATCAGTGACGGACCTGGAAACACCATATATTTT.